This T cell receptor (beta chain) came from a study of T cell responses to AZD1222 COVID-19 vaccine. Trimming stripped 0 bases from V and 1 base from J, with 8 bases between. Germline V lookup: CDR1 SGDLS, CDR2 YYNGEE. The CDR3 spans 15 residues. Pooled in the analysis were second doses at about 4 or about 12 weeks. The data were produced by immunoSEQ multiplex PCR, yet TCRdb's version contains in-frame clones alone and is incomplete. The sample yields under 150,000 clones, about nine tenths seen once. The material sequenced was peripheral blood, taken 28 days after the second AZD1222 dose. The source of this sequence is an adult who received the AZD1222 COVID-19 vaccine. The chain couples TRBV9 to TRBJ1-5; no clear D gene. CDR3 nucleotides: TGTGCCAGCAGCGTAGGGGATTCCAGCAATCAGCCCCAGCATTTT. Protein product: CASSVGDSSNQPQHF.